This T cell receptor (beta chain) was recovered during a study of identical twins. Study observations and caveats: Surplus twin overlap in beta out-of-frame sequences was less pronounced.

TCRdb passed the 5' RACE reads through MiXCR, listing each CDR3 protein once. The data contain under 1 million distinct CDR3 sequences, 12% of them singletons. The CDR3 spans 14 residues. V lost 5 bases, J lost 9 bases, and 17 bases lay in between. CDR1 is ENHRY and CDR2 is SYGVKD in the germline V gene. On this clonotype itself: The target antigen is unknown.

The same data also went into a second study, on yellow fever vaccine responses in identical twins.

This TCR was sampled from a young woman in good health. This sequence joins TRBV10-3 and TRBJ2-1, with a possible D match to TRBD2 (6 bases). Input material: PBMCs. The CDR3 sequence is CAISRTTVDTEQFF. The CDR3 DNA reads TGTGCCATCAGTAGGACTACGGTGGACACTGAGCAGTTCTTC.